This TCR beta chain was captured by sequencing in a study of blood T cell repertoires in COVID-19. Study summary: Acute and convalescent COVID-19 specimens originated in the United States, Italy and Spain. From T cells, B-cell-depleted T cells, or PBMCs came the material, which was cDNA or gDNA.

Germline CDR1 reads SGDLS; CDR2 reads YYNGEE. The CDR3 has 14 residues. Unmatched junction bases numbered 6, after V lost 5 bases and J lost 5 bases. Individuals drawn from approximately 26 US areas were roughly 18 to 95 years old. Participant-reported clinical history was the basis for cohort assignment. TCRdb keeps only in-frame clones here, not all; method: immunoSEQ multiplex PCR. The repertoire includes about 240,000 clones, around 88% of them detected once, and 3% to 4% sits in the top ten. This TCR was sampled from a woman in her forties with acute COVID-19. This chain links TRBV9 with TRBJ2-7; 11 bases match TRBD1. The material sequenced was PBMCs or T cells enriched from blood (not recorded which). CDR3 residues: CASSYGTGGDEQYF. CDR3 sequence (DNA): TGTGCCAGCAGTTATGGGACAGGGGGAGACGAGCAGTACTTC.